The rows below give T cell receptor beta chains drawn from one sample of a study of T cell responses to AZD1222 COVID-19 vaccine. Measured with immunoSEQ multiplex PCR; TCRdb has only the in-frame clones, and not every one. Altogether about 190,000 clones are present, around 90% being singletons, with the ten largest covering 3.6%. The material sequenced was peripheral blood, taken 28 days after the second dose of the MenACWY control vaccine. These receptor sequences come from an adult who received the MenACWY meningococcal vaccine as a control. The conserved cysteine and the conserved F or W are not part of the CDR3 here. The D gene is left open where the match is weak.

D gene: TRBD1; V gene: TRBV4-2; J gene: TRBJ1-5; CDR3 protein: ASSQVGPGQGGDPQH
D gene: .; V gene: TRBV11-2; J gene: TRBJ2-2; CDR3 protein: ASSGSVAGELF
D gene: TRBD2; V gene: TRBV4-1; J gene: TRBJ2-1; CDR3 protein: ASSQVAGGPPAEQF
D gene: .; V gene: TRBV7-2; J gene: TRBJ1-5; CDR3 protein: ASSHRDSNQPQH
D gene: .; V gene: TRBV30; J gene: TRBJ2-7; CDR3 protein: ALRDTRRGYEQY
D gene: .; V gene: TRBV27; J gene: TRBJ2-3; CDR3 protein: ASRDSSGRTQY
D gene: TRBD1; V gene: TRBV28; J gene: TRBJ2-7; CDR3 protein: ASSGGYYEQY
D gene: TRBD1; V gene: TRBV9; J gene: TRBJ1-2; CDR3 protein: ASSERQGANYGYT
D gene: .; V gene: TRBV28; J gene: TRBJ1-1; CDR3 protein: ASRLDREAF
D gene: TRBD1; V gene: TRBV6-5; J gene: TRBJ1-3; CDR3 protein: ASSKGQGTGNTIY
D gene: TRBD1; V gene: TRBV5-1; J gene: TRBJ2-7; CDR3 protein: ASSPLTGGSYEQY
D gene: .; V gene: TRBV29-1; J gene: TRBJ1-2; CDR3 protein: SVGEGDYGYT
D gene: .; V gene: TRBV6-2/TRBV6-3; J gene: TRBJ2-1; CDR3 protein: ASSRGTPGRNEQF
D gene: .; V gene: TRBV5-6; J gene: TRBJ1-2; CDR3 protein: ASSLWPGNYGYT
D gene: .; V gene: TRBV19; J gene: TRBJ1-2; CDR3 protein: ASSMGPWRDYGYT
D gene: .; V gene: TRBV7-8; J gene: TRBJ1-1; CDR3 protein: ASSRDAGTEAF
D gene: .; V gene: TRBV15; J gene: TRBJ1-1; CDR3 protein: ATSTYLANTEAF
D gene: .; V gene: TRBV18; J gene: TRBJ2-7; CDR3 protein: ASSRSYEQY
D gene: .; V gene: TRBV27; J gene: TRBJ1-1; CDR3 protein: ASSLAGLGTEAF
D gene: .; V gene: TRBV7-8; J gene: TRBJ2-7; CDR3 protein: ASSSQTDTYEQY
D gene: .; V gene: TRBV19; J gene: TRBJ2-7; CDR3 protein: ASSMVLAKTYEQY
D gene: .; V gene: TRBV6-5; J gene: TRBJ2-5; CDR3 protein: ASSYSRGGQETQY
D gene: TRBD2; V gene: TRBV18; J gene: TRBJ2-1; CDR3 protein: ASSTSGQPNEQF
D gene: .; V gene: TRBV15; J gene: TRBJ1-5; CDR3 protein: ATSREGAGVQPQH
D gene: TRBD1; V gene: TRBV7-9; J gene: TRBJ2-7; CDR3 protein: ASSLASRGEQY
D gene: .; V gene: TRBV20-1; J gene: TRBJ2-1; CDR3 protein: SASLLADNEQF
D gene: .; V gene: TRBV24-1; J gene: TRBJ2-2; CDR3 protein: ATSDLRTGELF
D gene: .; V gene: TRBV7-3; J gene: TRBJ2-1; CDR3 protein: ASSPWDRSSYNEQF